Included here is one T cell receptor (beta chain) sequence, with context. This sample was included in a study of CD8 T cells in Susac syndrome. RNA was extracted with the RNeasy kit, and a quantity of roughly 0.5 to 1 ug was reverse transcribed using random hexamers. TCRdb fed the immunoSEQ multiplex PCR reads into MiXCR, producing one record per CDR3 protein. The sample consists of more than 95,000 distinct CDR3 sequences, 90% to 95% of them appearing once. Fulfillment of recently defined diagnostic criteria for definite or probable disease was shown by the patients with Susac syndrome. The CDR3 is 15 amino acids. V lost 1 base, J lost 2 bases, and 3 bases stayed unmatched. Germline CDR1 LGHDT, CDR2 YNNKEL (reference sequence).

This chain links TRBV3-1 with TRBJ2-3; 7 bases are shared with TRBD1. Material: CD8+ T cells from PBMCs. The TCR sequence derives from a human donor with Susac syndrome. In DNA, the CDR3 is TGTGCCAGCAGCCAAGGACAGGGTGACACAGATACGCAGTATTTT. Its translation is CASSQGQGDTDTQYF.